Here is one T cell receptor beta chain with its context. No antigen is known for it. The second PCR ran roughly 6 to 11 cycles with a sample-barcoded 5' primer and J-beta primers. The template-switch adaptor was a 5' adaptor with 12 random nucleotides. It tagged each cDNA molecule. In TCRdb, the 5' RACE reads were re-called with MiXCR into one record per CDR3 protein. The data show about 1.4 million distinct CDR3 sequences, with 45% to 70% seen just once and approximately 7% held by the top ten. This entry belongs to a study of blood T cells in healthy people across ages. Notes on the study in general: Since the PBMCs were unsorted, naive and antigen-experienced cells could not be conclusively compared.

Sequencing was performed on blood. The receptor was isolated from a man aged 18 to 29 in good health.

CDR3 nucleotides: TGCGCCAGCAGCTTCGGGACACCCACAGATACGCAGTATTTT. Its protein product is CASSFGTPTDTQYF. The chain employs TRBV5-1 and TRBJ2-3, with TRBD1 as a possible D gene (6 bases). This CDR3 is built from 14 residues. The germline V gene encodes CDR1 SGHRS and CDR2 YFSETQ. Trimming took off 2 bases at V and 2 bases at J, with 9 bases between the two ends. Based on the CDR3 plus reference TRBV5-1 and TRBJ2-3, the full variable domain is KAGVTQTPRYLIKTRGQQVTLSCSPISGHRSVSWYQQTPGQGLQFLFEYFSETQRNKGNFPGRFSGRQFSNSRSEMNVSTLELGDSALYLCASSFGTPTDTQYFGPGTRLTVL.